One and the same sample provided the 19 T cell receptor beta chains below, sequenced in a study of OX40 agonist ivuxolimab in advanced cancers. Here immunoSEQ multiplex PCR was the method, and the copy in TCRdb shows in-frame clones only, minus some. Among 60,000 to 75,000 clones listed, around 80% were seen once. Source: CD4+ or CD8+ T cells sorted from blood, taken in a trial of the OX40 agonist ivuxolimab. The receptors shown here come from an adult with an advanced solid tumor such as melanoma, head and neck, liver or kidney cancer.

In its sample, this clone was seen once. A junction end diverges from the germline sequence, so it may reflect a read error. The chain recombines TRBV7-7 with TRBJ1-5; the D is unclear. CDR1 is SSHAT and CDR2 is FNYEAQ in the germline V gene (reference sequence). The CDR3 loop spans 18 amino acids. The CDR3 protein is CASSRGRMVVFSNQPQHF. The CDR3 bases are TGTGCTAGCAGCCGAGGGCGGATGGTTGTTTTTAGCAATCAGCCCCAGCATTTT.

This chain uses TRBV5-6 with TRBJ2-7; the D gene could be TRBD1 or TRBD2 (5 bases each). From germline, CDR1 is SGHDT and CDR2 YYEEEE. The length of the CDR3 is 14 residues. With 2 bases removed from V and 1 base from J, the gap between germline ends came to 10 bases. In nucleotides, the CDR3 is TGTGCCAGCAGCTTCGGGACGGTTTCCTACGAGCAGTACTTC. This codes for CASSFGTVSYEQYF.

The V call is TRBV13, the J call TRBJ1-6; D not resolved. Germline V gene lookup returns CDR1 PRHDT and CDR2 FYEKMQ (reference sequence). V shed 3 bases and J shed 7 bases, with 4 bases lying between them. The CDR3 spans 12 residues. In nucleotides, the CDR3 is TGTGCCAGCAGCTTGCGAAATTCACCCCTCCACTTT. It specifies CASSLRNSPLHF. The full variable domain, in which reference TRBV13 and TRBJ1-6 provide the parts outside the CDR3, is AAGVIQSPRHLIKEKRETATLKCYPIPRHDTVYWYQQGPGQDPQFLISFYEKMQSDKGSIPDRFSAQQFSDYHSELNMSSLELGDSALYFCASSLRNSPLHFGNGTRLTVT.

CDR3 in amino acids: CASSTPGRETQYF. CDR3 bases: TGCGCCAGCAGCACCCCAGGGAGAGAGACCCAGTACTTC. The chain has TRBV5-1 and TRBJ2-5, with D possibly being TRBD1 or TRBD2 (5 bases each). Germline CDR1 reads SGHRS; CDR2 reads YFSETQ. V was pared by 4 bases and J by 4 bases, with 11 bases between. The CDR3 totals 13 residues.

This chain's CDR3 is CASSSSREKLFF. In DNA form, the CDR3 reads TGTGCCAGCAGCTCCTCTCGGGAAAAACTGTTTTTT. This chain connects TRBV9 to TRBJ1-4, with unresolved D. Deletions cut 4 bases from V and 8 bases from J, with 9 bases between. The germline V gene has CDR1 SGDLS and CDR2 YYNGEE. This CDR3 spans 12 amino acids.

This clone was recorded a few times. CDR3: CASSESARGVSKDTQYF. The CDR3 nucleotides read TGTGCCAGCAGTGAATCGGCCAGGGGGGTAAGTAAAGATACGCAGTATTTT. The rearrangement joins TRBV2 to TRBJ2-3; D may be TRBD1 (7 bases). Trimming left V 2 bases short and J 5 bases short, with 20 bases between. The CDR3 has 17 residues. CDR1 and CDR2 (germline): SNHLY, FYNNEI.

The chain links TRBV5-6 to TRBJ1-2; a possible D gene is TRBD1 (5 bases). CDR1 and CDR2 from the germline V gene are SGHDT and YYEEEE. The CDR3 is 13 amino acids. V lost 0 bases to trimming and J lost 8 bases, with 11 bases between them. The CDR3, as DNA: TGTGCCAGCAGCTTGGCGCAGGGAGGAGGCTACACCTTC. Translating it yields CASSLAQGGGYTF.

The V call is TRBV10-1, the J call TRBJ1-5; weak D call: TRBD1 (6 bases). V was clipped by 3 bases and J by 1 base, with 10 bases between them. The CDR3 runs to 15 residues. The germline V gene has CDR1 WNHNN and CDR2 SYGVQD (reference sequence). The CDR3 is CASSDKDRSNQPQHF. The CDR3 DNA reads as TGCGCCAGCAGTGATAAGGACAGAAGCAATCAGCCCCAGCATTTT.

The chain uses TRBV11-2 and TRBJ2-2; D is uncertain. The germline CDR1 and CDR2 sequences are SGHAT and FQNNGV. V was shortened by 5 bases and J by 6 bases, with 7 bases between the two germline ends. The CDR3 spans 12 residues. In DNA form, the CDR3 reads TGTGCCAGCAGCCGTCCCCCCGGGGAGCTGTTTTTT. This encodes CASSRPPGELFF.

The gene calls are TRBV5-5 and TRBJ1-1, with 7 bases fitting TRBD1. CDR1 SGHKS and CDR2 YYEKEE come from the germline V gene (reference sequence). The CDR3 sequence is 13 residues long. V lost 4 bases, J lost 13 bases, and 13 bases stayed unmatched. In nucleotides, the CDR3 is TGTGCCAGCAGCCTCGGACAGAGGGGGCAAGGTTTCTTT. Translation: CASSLGQRGQGFF.

This chain uses TRBV6-6 with TRBJ1-1; TRBD1 is a possible D gene (5 bases). From germline, CDR1 is MNHNY and CDR2 SVGAGI (reference sequence). V lost 5 bases and J 10 bases, leaving 11 bases between the germline ends. This CDR3 has 11 amino acids. The CDR3 sequence: CASSLIGGAFF. The CDR3 bases are TGTGCCAGCAGTCTCATTGGGGGAGCTTTCTTT.

The count of this clone is one. The J gene is TRBJ2-3, the V gene TRBV6-1; 9 nucleotides align to TRBD2. This CDR3 has 15 amino acids. V dropped 3 bases and J dropped 1; count of bases not matched to a gene: 2. In germline, CDR1 is MNHNS, CDR2 SASEGT. This CDR3 is CASSDLAGGTDTQYF. The CDR3 region has the DNA TGTGCCAGCAGTGATTTAGCGGGGGGCACAGATACGCAGTATTTT.

The chain links TRBV19 to TRBJ1-2; TRBD1 matches at 8 bases. Looked up from germline, CDR1 is LNHDA and CDR2 is SQIVND (reference sequence). Trimming took 2 bases from V and 2 from J; bases not matched to a gene: 7. The CDR3 is made up of 16 amino acids. The CDR3 here is CASSIPSGGANYGYTF. The CDR3 DNA reads as TGTGCCAGTAGTATACCCTCAGGGGGCGCAAACTATGGCTACACCTTC. The full variable domain, its missing parts supplied by reference TRBV19 and TRBJ1-2, is DGGITQSPKYLFRKEGQNVTLSCEQNLNHDAMYWYRQDPGQGLRLIYYSQIVNDFQKGDIAEGYSVSREKKESFPLTVTSAQKNPTAFYLCASSIPSGGANYGYTFGSGTRLTVV.

The rearrangement links TRBV5-7 to TRBJ2-6; no clear D gene. TRBV5-7 is filed as an ORF, its function uncertain. Trimming took off 7 bases at V and 5 bases at J, with 19 bases between the two ends. This CDR3 comprises 16 residues. CDR3 sequence (DNA): TGTGCCAGCGTAGAATGCGTACAAAGTCGGGCCAACGTCCTGACTTTC. This sequence encodes CASVECVQSRANVLTF.

This chain uses TRBV9 with TRBJ1-6, with 8 positions matching TRBD1. The ends lost 2 bases at V and 6 bases at J; junction bases unmatched: 4. This CDR3 has 15 amino acids. CDR1 and CDR2 (germline): SGDLS, YYNGEE. The CDR3 spells CASSVTGTGNSPLHF. As DNA, the CDR3 is TGTGCCAGCAGCGTTACAGGGACAGGTAATTCACCCCTCCACTTT.

This clone was counted only a few times. J is TRBJ2-3 and V is TRBV6-5, with D unresolved. Germline CDR1 and CDR2: MNHEY and SVGAGI. The CDR3 has 10 residues. Trimming removed 11 bases from V and 4 bases from J, with 7 bases in between. The CDR3 nucleotides read TGTGCCGCCGACGCAGATACGCAGTATTTT. It is translated as CAADADTQYF.

This sequence joins TRBV5-6 and TRBJ2-7, with 7 positions matching TRBD1. V shed 3 bases, J shed 0 bases, and the junction held 6 bases outside the gene matches. Germline V gene sequence: CDR1 SGHDT, CDR2 YYEEEE. This CDR3 comprises 15 residues. The CDR3: CASSSGQTISYEQYF. CDR3 coding DNA: TGTGCCAGCAGCTCGGGACAGACAATCTCCTACGAGCAGTACTTC.

This chain connects TRBV7-2 to TRBJ1-6; TRBD1 is a possible D gene (6 bases). The V and J ends lost 6 bases and 5 bases respectively, with 11 bases between them. The germline gives CDR1 SGHTA, CDR2 FQGNSA. The CDR3 has 14 residues. In DNA form, the CDR3 reads TGTGCCAGCAGACAACAGGGCAATAATTCACCCCTCCACTTT. It encodes CASRQQGNNSPLHF.

This rearrangement joins TRBV15 to TRBJ2-3; 8 bases are a match to TRBD1. This CDR3 is built from 18 residues. Germline-derived CDR1 and CDR2 are LNHNV and YYDKDF (reference sequence). Trimming at V came to 0 bases and at J to 4 bases, leaving 12 bases not matched to a gene. The CDR3 sequence: CATSRERGTGLGPDTQYF. CDR3 in DNA: TGTGCCACCAGCAGAGAAAGGGGGACAGGCCTGGGGCCAGATACGCAGTATTTT.